These T cell receptor beta chains were read from a single sample in a study of blood T cell repertoires in COVID-19. Sequencing used immunoSEQ multiplex PCR; TCRdb keeps in-frame clones, though not all of them. This table has 200,000 to 250,000 clones, approximately 80% appearing once. Sequenced sample: peripheral blood. These receptors all stem from a woman of 80 years or more with active or convalescent COVID-19. Both conserved end residues are part of each CDR3. A D gene is named only where the DNA matches it firmly. Rows may omit the clone size; those that give it use once, few, many or a size class.

>NA|TRBJ1-2|NA|TRBV11-2
TGTGCCAGCAGCACCGGGACCAAGGTGGGGGGCTATGGCTACACCTTC
CASSTGTKVGGYGYTF
>NA|TRBJ2-7|TRBD2|TRBV3-1/TRBV3-2
TGTGCCAGCAGCCATCTAGCGGGGGGGCCTCAAGCCCACGAGCAGTACTTC
CASSHLAGGPQAHEQYF
>once|TRBJ1-2|TRBD1|TRBV7-3
TGTGCCAGCAGCTCTCGACAGGGAGGCGGCTACACCTTC
CASSSRQGGGYTF
>NA|TRBJ2-3|NA|TRBV18
TGTGCCAGCTCACCACTAGTACGGGTTGGAGGGCGTACGCAGTATTTT
CASSPLVRVGGRTQYF
>NA|TRBJ1-6|NA|TRBV28
TGTGCCAGCAGTGGGCTAGCCTCCTATAATTCACCCCTCCACTTT
CASSGLASYNSPLHF
>once|TRBJ1-5|NA|TRBV29-1
TGCAGCGTTGGGTGGCAGGGTACGAATCAGCCCCAGCATTTT
CSVGWQGTNQPQHF
>NA|TRBJ2-1|TRBD2|TRBV28
TGTGCCAGCAGTTTAGGTAGCGGGGGGCCCTACAATGAGCAGTTCTTC
CASSLGSGGPYNEQFF
>NA|TRBJ1-1|NA|TRBV29-1
TGCAGCGCGAGTTTGCCCGGGAGGGGGAACACTGAAGCTTTCTTT
CSASLPGRGNTEAFF
>NA|TRBJ2-2|TRBD1|TRBV3-1/TRBV3-2
TGTGCCAGCAGTCTGGGACAGGGTAACACCGGGGAGCTGTTTTTT
CASSLGQGNTGELFF
>NA|TRBJ2-7|NA|TRBV28
TGTGCCAGCAGTTTCCATCTTGCTTTACTTACCTACGAGCAGTACTTC
CASSFHLALLTYEQYF
>NA|TRBJ2-1|NA|TRBV2
TGTGCCAGCAGTACCGATTCCCGGGGTGGGGAGCAGTTCTTC
CASSTDSRGGEQFF
>NA|TRBJ2-3|TRBD2|TRBV19
TGTGCCAGTAGTATGATGGGGACTAGCGGGGGCGATACGCAGTATTTT
CASSMMGTSGGDTQYF
>NA|TRBJ1-2|TRBD1|TRBV9
TGTGCCAGCAGCGTTCAGGGGGCCTTTAGTTATGGCTACACCTTC
CASSVQGAFSYGYTF
>few|TRBJ2-7|NA|TRBV13
TGTGCCAGCAGCACAGCCTTAGAGGGCTACGAGCAGTACTTC
CASSTALEGYEQYF
>NA|TRBJ2-7|NA|TRBV18
TGTGCCAGCTCCGCGAGGGCCTACGAGCAGTACTTC
CASSARAYEQYF
>NA|TRBJ1-2|NA|TRBV2
TGTGCCAGCACCAGAGGGCAGGCCAACTATGGCTACACCTTC
CASTRGQANYGYTF
>medium-sized|TRBJ1-6|TRBD1|TRBV6-6
TGTGCCAGCAGTCTCCGGGACAGGTCCTTGATGAGCTCCTATAATTCACCCCTCCACTTT
CASSLRDRSLMSSYNSPLHF
>NA|TRBJ2-3|NA|TRBV7-9
TGTGCCAGCACCGGTGGCGGTGGAGATACGCAGTATTTT
CASTGGGGDTQYF
>NA|TRBJ2-7|NA|TRBV4-1
TGCGCCAGCAGCCAGCTAGGGGCTCCGAATTTCTACGAGCAGTACTTC
CASSQLGAPNFYEQYF
>NA|TRBJ1-6|NA|TRBV7-2
TGTGCCAGCAGCTTAGACTTTTACTCCTATAATTCACCCCTCCACTTT
CASSLDFYSYNSPLHF
>NA|TRBJ2-7|TRBD2|TRBV28
TGTGCCAGCAGTCTAACGCGGGGGGCGGATGCCTACGAGCAGTACTTC
CASSLTRGADAYEQYF
>NA|TRBJ1-2|TRBD1|TRBV29-1
TGCAGCGTCCTGGGACAGAACTATGGCTACACCTTC
CSVLGQNYGYTF
>NA|TRBJ2-1|NA|TRBV20-1
TGCAGCGGAAGGGGGAATGAGCAGTTCTTC
CSGRGNEQFF
>NA|TRBJ1-5|TRBD1|TRBV19
TGTGCCAGTAGTATCGTCGGACAGGGTAGTCAGCCCCAGCATTTT
CASSIVGQGSQPQHF
>NA|TRBJ1-1|TRBD1|TRBV12-3/TRBV12-4
TGTGCCAGCAGTCGACAGGGGAACACTGAAGCTTTCTTT
CASSRQGNTEAFF
>NA|TRBJ1-1|NA|TRBV27
TGTGCCAGCAGTGACAGGACGTTCACTGAAGCTTTCTTT
CASSDRTFTEAFF
>NA|TRBJ2-7|TRBD2|TRBV28
TGTGCCAGCAGTAGTCATAGCGGGGGGGGTGCGGACGAGCAGTACTTC
CASSSHSGGGADEQYF
>NA|TRBJ2-7|TRBD2|TRBV7-3
TGTGCCAGCAGCTCAGCGGGGGGGCTTTTCTACGAGCAGTACTTC
CASSSAGGLFYEQYF
>NA|TRBJ2-7|NA|TRBV10-3
TGTGCCATCAGTGAGCCAAACGAAGGGCCACGGGGCGAGCAGTACTTC
CAISEPNEGPRGEQYF
>NA|TRBJ1-3|NA|TRBV30
TGTGCCTTGAACCGGGACAACTCTGGAAACACCATATATTTT
CALNRDNSGNTIYF
>once|TRBJ2-1|TRBD2|TRBV18
TGTGCCAGCTCACCAACGGGACTAGCGCTCTACAATGAGCAGTTCTTC
CASSPTGLALYNEQFF
>few|TRBJ2-2|NA|TRBV7-3
TGTGCCAGCAGCCAGGGGGGGAACACCGGGGAGCTGTTTTTT
CASSQGGNTGELFF
>once|TRBJ1-6|NA|TRBV14
TGTGCCAGCCGCAATCGGCAGGGTCCCAATTCACCCCTCCACTTT
CASRNRQGPNSPLHF
>few|TRBJ2-7|NA|TRBV3-1/TRBV3-2
TGTGCCAGCAGCCAAGGACAGGCCTCCTACGAGCAGTACTTC
CASSQGQASYEQYF
>once|TRBJ1-2|NA|TRBV5-1
TGCGCCAGCAGCTCAACTGTTCTCTATGGCTACACCTTC
CASSSTVLYGYTF
>NA|TRBJ1-2|NA|TRBV7-3
TGTGCCAGCAGCTTTAAGGGAGGCTATGGCTACACCTTC
CASSFKGGYGYTF
>few|TRBJ2-5|NA|TRBV7-6
TGTGCCAGCAGCTTAGTACAGGGCCCGGGGGAGACCCAGTACTTC
CASSLVQGPGETQYF
>NA|TRBJ2-7|NA|TRBV4-1
TGCGCCAGCAGCCAAGATTGGGGGGGCCAACCTTACGAGCAGTACTTC
CASSQDWGGQPYEQYF
>NA|TRBJ2-1|TRBD2|TRBV9
TGTGCCAGCAGGCCGGGACTAGCGGGTGACAATGAGCAGTTCTTC
CASRPGLAGDNEQFF
>NA|TRBJ2-5|NA|TRBV7-2
TGTGCCAGCAGCTTGGAGGGGGGGGAGACCCAGTACTTC
CASSLEGGETQYF
>NA|TRBJ2-5|NA|TRBV28
TGTGCCAGCAGTCGCCGGAAGGGGCTCGGGGAGACCCAGTACTTC
CASSRRKGLGETQYF